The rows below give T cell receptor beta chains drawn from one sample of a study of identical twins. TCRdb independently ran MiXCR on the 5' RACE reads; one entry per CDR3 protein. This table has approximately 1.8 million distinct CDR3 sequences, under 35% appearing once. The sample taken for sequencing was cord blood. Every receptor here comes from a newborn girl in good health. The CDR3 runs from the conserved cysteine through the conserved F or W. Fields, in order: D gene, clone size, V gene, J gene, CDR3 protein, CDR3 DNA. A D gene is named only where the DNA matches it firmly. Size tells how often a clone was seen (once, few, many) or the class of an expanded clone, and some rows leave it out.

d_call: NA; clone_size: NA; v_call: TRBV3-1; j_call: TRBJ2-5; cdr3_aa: CASIETGAYQETQYF; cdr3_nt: TGTGCCAGCATTGAGACGGGGGCGTACCAAGAGACCCAGTACTTC
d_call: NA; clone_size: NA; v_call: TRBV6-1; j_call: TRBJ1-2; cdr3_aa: CASSEPGLSNYGYTF; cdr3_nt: TGTGCCAGCAGTGAACCGGGCTTATCTAACTATGGCTACACCTTC
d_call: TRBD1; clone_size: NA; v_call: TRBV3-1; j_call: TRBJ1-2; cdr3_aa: CASSQRESGQGVYGYTF; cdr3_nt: TGTGCCAGCAGCCAGCGGGAGTCGGGACAGGGAGTTTATGGCTACACCTTC
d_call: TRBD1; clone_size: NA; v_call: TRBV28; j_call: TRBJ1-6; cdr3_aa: CAGSIRPGQYNSPLHF; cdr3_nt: TGTGCCGGCAGTATTAGGCCGGGACAGTATAATTCACCCCTCCACTTT
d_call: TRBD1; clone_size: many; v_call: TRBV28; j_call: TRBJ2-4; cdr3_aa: CASKSRTGGNIQYF; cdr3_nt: TGTGCCAGCAAGAGTAGGACAGGGGGAAACATTCAGTACTTC
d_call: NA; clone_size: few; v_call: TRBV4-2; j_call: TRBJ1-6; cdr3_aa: CASSLGALNSPLHF; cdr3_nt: TGTGCTAGCAGCCTGGGGGCCCTTAATTCACCCCTCCACTTT
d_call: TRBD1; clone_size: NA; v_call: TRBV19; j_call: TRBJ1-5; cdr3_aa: CASSIRQGAQPQHF; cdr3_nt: TGTGCCAGTAGTATCCGACAGGGTGCGCAGCCCCAGCATTTT
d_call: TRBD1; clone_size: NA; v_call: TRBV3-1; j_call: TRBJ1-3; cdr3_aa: CAGSQGFPGTASPAGNTIYF; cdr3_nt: TGTGCCGGCAGCCAAGGGTTCCCCGGGACAGCGTCTCCGGCTGGAAACACCATATATTTT
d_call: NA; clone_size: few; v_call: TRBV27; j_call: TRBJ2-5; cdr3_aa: CASSLLGQEETQYF; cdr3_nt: TGTGCCAGCAGTTTATTGGGACAAGAAGAGACCCAGTACTTC
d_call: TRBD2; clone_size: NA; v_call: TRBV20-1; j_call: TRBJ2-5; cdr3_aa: CSARAFASGGSKTQYF; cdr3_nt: TGCAGTGCTAGAGCGTTTGCTAGCGGGGGATCGAAGACCCAGTACTTC
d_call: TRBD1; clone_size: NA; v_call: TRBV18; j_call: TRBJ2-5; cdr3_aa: CASSPGTVKPETQYF; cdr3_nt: TGTGCCAGCTCACCAGGGACAGTCAAGCCAGAGACCCAGTACTTC
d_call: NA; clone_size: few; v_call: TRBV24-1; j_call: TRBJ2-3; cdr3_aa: CATSDPAGLEPGNTQYF; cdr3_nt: TGTGCCACCAGTGATCCCGCCGGCCTGGAACCCGGGAATACGCAGTATTTT
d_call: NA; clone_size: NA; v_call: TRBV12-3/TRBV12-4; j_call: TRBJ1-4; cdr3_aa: CASSLEGRGNEKLFF; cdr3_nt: TGTGCCAGCAGTTTAGAGGGTAGGGGTAATGAAAAACTGTTTTTT
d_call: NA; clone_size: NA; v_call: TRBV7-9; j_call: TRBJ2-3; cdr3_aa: CASSSLSRGSTDTQYF; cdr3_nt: TGTGCCAGCAGCTCCCTGTCGAGGGGAAGCACAGATACGCAGTATTTT
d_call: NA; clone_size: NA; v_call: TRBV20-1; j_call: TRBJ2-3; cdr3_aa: CSEAGGTDTQYF; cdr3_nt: TGCAGTGAGGCAGGGGGCACAGATACGCAGTATTTT
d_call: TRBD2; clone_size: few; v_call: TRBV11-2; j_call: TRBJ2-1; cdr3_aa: CASSLPSGGYNEQFF; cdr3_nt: TGTGCCAGCAGCTTACCTAGCGGGGGCTACAATGAGCAGTTCTTC
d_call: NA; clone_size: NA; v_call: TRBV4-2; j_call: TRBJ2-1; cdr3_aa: CASSQFGTVNEQFF; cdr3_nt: TGTGCCAGCAGCCAATTCGGGACGGTCAATGAGCAGTTCTTC
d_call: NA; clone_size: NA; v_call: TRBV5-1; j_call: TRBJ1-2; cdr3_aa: CASSLVGGRTGYTF; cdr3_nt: TGCGCCAGCAGCTTGGTCGGGGGGCGAACTGGCTACACCTTC
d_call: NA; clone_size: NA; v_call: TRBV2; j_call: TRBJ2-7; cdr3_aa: CASSNRLPSLYYEQYF; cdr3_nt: TGTGCCAGCAGTAATCGCCTACCTAGTTTGTACTACGAGCAGTACTTC
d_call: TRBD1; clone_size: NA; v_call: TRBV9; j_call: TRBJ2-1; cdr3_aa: CASSADRGGEQFF; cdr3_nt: TGTGCCAGCAGCGCAGACAGGGGTGGTGAGCAGTTCTTC
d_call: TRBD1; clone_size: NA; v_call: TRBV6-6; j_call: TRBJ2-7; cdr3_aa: CASSYGQGSSYEQYF; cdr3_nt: TGTGCCAGCAGTTACGGACAGGGGTCCTCCTACGAGCAGTACTTC
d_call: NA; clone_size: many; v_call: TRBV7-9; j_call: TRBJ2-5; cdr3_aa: CASSLAQGGETQYF; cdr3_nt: TGTGCCAGCAGCTTAGCACAGGGCGGAGAGACCCAGTACTTC
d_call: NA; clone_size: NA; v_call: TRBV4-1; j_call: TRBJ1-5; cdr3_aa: CASSQDGRVQPQHF; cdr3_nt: TGCGCCAGCAGCCAAGATGGCAGGGTGCAGCCCCAGCATTTT
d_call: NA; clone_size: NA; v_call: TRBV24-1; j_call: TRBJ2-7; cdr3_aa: CATSDLQNRVTYEQYF; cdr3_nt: TGTGCCACCAGTGACCTCCAAAACAGGGTTACCTACGAGCAGTACTTC
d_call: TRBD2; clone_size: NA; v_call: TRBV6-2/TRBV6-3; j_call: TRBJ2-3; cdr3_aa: CASRTSGRMDTQYF; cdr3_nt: TGTGCCTCCCGGACTAGCGGGAGGATGGATACGCAGTATTTT
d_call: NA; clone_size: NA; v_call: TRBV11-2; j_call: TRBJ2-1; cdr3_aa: CASSVDRRTKQFF; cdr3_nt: TGTGCCAGCAGCGTAGATCGGCGGACGAAGCAGTTCTTC
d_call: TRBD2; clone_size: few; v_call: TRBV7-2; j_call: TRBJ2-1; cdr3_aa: CASSLPSGISYNEQFF; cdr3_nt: TGTGCCAGCAGCTTACCTAGCGGGATCTCCTACAATGAGCAGTTCTTC
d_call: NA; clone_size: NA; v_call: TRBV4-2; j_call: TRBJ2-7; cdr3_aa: CASSQGLVGDYEQYF; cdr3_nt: TGTGCCAGCAGCCAAGGACTAGTGGGGGACTACGAGCAGTACTTC
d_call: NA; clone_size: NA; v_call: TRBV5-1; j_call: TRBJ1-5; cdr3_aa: CASSLGVGPNQPQHF; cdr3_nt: TGCGCCAGCAGCTTGGGGGTAGGACCCAATCAGCCCCAGCATTTT
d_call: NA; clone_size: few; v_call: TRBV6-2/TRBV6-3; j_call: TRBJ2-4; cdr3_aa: CASSPQAQNIQYF; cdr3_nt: TGTGCCAGCAGTCCTCAGGCCCAAAACATTCAGTACTTC
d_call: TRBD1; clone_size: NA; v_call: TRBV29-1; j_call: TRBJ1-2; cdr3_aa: CSGGQGLGGYTF; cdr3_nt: TGCAGCGGCGGACAGGGCCTGGGGGGCTACACCTTC
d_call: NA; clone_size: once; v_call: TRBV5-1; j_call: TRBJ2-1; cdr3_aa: CASSSTSRPSYEQFF; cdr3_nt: TGCGCCAGCAGCTCCACGAGCCGCCCCTCCTACGAGCAGTTCTTC
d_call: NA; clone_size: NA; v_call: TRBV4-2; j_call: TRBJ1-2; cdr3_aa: CASSKDPTQTDYGYTF; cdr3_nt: TGTGCCAGCAGCAAAGACCCCACTCAGACGGACTATGGCTACACCTTC
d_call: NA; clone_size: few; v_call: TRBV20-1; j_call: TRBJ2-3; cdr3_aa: CSARDGYTQYF; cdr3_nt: TGCAGTGCCCGCGACGGGTATACGCAGTATTTT
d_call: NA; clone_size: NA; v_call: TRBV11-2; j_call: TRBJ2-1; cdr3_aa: CASSRPQAPYEQFF; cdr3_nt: TGTGCCAGCAGTAGGCCCCAAGCCCCCTACGAGCAGTTCTTC
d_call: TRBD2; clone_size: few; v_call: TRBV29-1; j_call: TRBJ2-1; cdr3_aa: CSAGLALNEQFF; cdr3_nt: TGCAGCGCTGGACTAGCGTTGAATGAGCAGTTCTTC
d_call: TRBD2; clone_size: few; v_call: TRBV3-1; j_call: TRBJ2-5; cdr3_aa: CASSPGLGNQETQYF; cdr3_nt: TGTGCCAGCAGCCCCGGACTAGGAAACCAAGAGACCCAGTACTTC
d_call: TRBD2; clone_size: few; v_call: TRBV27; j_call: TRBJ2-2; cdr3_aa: CASKRKREAGELFF; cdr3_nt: TGTGCCAGCAAGCGGAAGCGGGAGGCCGGGGAGCTGTTTTTT
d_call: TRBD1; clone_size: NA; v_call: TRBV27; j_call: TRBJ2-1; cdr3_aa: CASRSQGAVSSYNEQFF; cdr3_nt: TGTGCCAGCAGATCACAGGGGGCCGTAAGCTCCTACAATGAGCAGTTCTTC
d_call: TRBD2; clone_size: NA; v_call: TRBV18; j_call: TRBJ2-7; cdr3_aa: CASSPGLAGDFEQYF; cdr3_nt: TGTGCCAGCTCACCGGGACTAGCGGGGGATTTTGAGCAGTACTTC
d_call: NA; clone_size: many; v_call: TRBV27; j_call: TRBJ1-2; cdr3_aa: CASSLQGGGGYTF; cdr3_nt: TGTGCCAGCAGTTTACAGGGAGGGGGTGGCTACACCTTC
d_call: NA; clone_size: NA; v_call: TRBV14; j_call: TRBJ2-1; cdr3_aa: CASRSTGEDNEQFF; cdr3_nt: TGTGCCAGCAGGTCCACGGGGGAGGACAATGAGCAGTTCTTC
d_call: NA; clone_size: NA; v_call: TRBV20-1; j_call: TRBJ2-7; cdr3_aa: CSAQLPGTQVYEQYF; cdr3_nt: TGCAGTGCTCAACTACCCGGGACCCAGGTCTATGAGCAGTACTTC
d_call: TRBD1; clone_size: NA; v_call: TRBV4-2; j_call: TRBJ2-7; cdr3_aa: CASSLNGDRGYEQYF; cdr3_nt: TGTGCCAGCAGCCTAAACGGGGACAGGGGTTACGAGCAGTACTTC
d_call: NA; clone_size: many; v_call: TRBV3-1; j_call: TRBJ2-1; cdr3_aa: CASSPNRDFFYNEQFF; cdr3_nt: TGTGCCAGCAGCCCCAACCGGGACTTTTTCTACAATGAGCAGTTCTTC
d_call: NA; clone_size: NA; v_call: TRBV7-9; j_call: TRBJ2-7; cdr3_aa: CASSPRETPYEQYF; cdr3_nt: TGTGCCAGCAGCCCTAGGGAGACCCCCTACGAGCAGTACTTC
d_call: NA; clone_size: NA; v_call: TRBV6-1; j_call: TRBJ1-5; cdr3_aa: CASRDGYSNQPQHF; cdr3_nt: TGTGCCAGCAGGGACGGCTATAGCAATCAGCCCCAGCATTTT
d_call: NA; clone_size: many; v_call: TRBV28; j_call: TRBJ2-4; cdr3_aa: CASSGGLWSKNIQYF; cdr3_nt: TGTGCCAGCAGTGGAGGGTTGTGGTCCAAAAACATTCAGTACTTC
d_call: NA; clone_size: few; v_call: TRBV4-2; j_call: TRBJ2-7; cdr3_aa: CASSQAHREADEQYF; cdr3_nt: TGTGCCAGCAGCCAAGCCCACAGGGAAGCCGACGAGCAGTACTTC
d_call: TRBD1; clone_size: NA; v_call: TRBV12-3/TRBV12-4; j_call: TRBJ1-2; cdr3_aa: CASTIRGTGWIGGYTF; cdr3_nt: TGTGCCAGCACCATAAGGGGGACAGGGTGGATTGGTGGCTACACCTTC
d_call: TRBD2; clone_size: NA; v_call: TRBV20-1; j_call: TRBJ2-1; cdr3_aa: CSAASGVVGNEQFF; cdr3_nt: TGCAGTGCTGCTAGCGGGGTGGTCGGCAATGAGCAGTTCTTC
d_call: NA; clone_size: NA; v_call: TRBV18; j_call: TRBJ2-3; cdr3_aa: CASSPLGWTTSTDTQYF; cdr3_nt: TGTGCCAGCTCACCACTGGGATGGACAACTAGCACAGATACGCAGTATTTT
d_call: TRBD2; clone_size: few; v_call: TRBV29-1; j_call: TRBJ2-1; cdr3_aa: CSVDGLAGGIYNEQFF; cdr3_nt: TGCAGCGTTGACGGACTAGCGGGAGGGATATACAATGAGCAGTTCTTC